The T cell receptor (beta chain) described here comes from a study of PD-L1 blockade in urothelial cancer. On the study more broadly: The patients' atezolizumab therapy, 1,200 mg intravenously every 3 weeks, started in the mid-2010s. Blood analysis was done at 3 weeks (second dose) and 6 weeks after treatment began.

The sample's time point: pretreatment peripheral blood. Patients were living with locally advanced or metastatic urothelial carcinoma. Clones were read by immunoSEQ multiplex PCR, and TCRdb kept only the in-frame ones, dropping some. Seen here are around 60,000 clones, 81% observed once, and the top ten hold 3% to 4%. Details on this clone: A junction end diverges from the germline sequence, so it may reflect a read error.

Germline CDR1 is MNHNS and CDR2 is SASEGT. The CDR3 is 13 residues long. The clonotype originates from a man between 70 and 80 years old with urothelial cancer. This chain connects TRBV6-1 to TRBJ1-5; D is possibly TRBD1 (5 bases). The source material was PBMCs, sampled around atezolizumab (anti-PD-L1) treatment. The CDR3, as DNA: TGTGCCAACAGTGAACAGGTTTATCAGCCCCAGCATTTT. Translation: CANSEQVYQPQHF.